The 26 T cell receptor beta chains given below trace back to one sample, sequenced in a study of response to subunit inactivated influenza vaccine. TCRdb called the RT-PCR reads again in MiXCR, with one record for every CDR3 protein. The sample consists of fewer than 650,000 distinct CDR3 sequences, 10% to 15% of them appearing once. The sequenced sample was PBMCs from blood, obtained roughly 6 weeks after vaccination. The receptors shown here come from a man between 45 and 60 years old who received an inactivated influenza vaccine.

This clonotype was detected a few times. The gene calls are TRBV6-2 or TRBV6-3 and TRBJ2-7, with D perhaps matching TRBD1 or TRBD2 (5 bases each). The CDR3 spans 15 residues. CDR1 is MNHEY and CDR2 is SVGEGT in the germline V gene. With 4 bases removed from V and 0 bases from J, the gap between germline ends came to 13 bases. The DNA for the CDR3 is TGTGCCAGCAGTTGGGACGGAAGAAACTCCTACGAGCAGTACTTC. It encodes CASSWDGRNSYEQYF.

The table lists this clonotype with a few counts. J is TRBJ1-3 and V is TRBV5-1; a possible D gene is TRBD1 (5 bases). This CDR3 has 12 residues. Germline values: CDR1 SGHRS, CDR2 YFSETQ. V lost 0 bases and J lost 8, with 6 bases in between. The CDR3 here is CASSLVGDTIYF. The CDR3 DNA follows: TGCGCCAGCAGCTTGGTAGGGGACACCATATATTTT.

In nucleotides, the CDR3 is TGTGCCCCCGGGGCGCGGGGGGCTCACACCGGGGAGCTGTTTTTT. This codes for CAPGARGAHTGELFF. The chain joins TRBV5-8 to TRBJ2-2; TRBD2 agrees at 8 bases. Germline V gene data show CDR1 as SGHTS and CDR2 as YDEGEE. The V and J ends lost 10 bases and 3 bases, in that order; junction bases with no gene match: 11. The CDR3 is 15 amino acids. The full variable domain, rest sourced from reference TRBV5-8 and TRBJ2-2, is EAGVTQSPTHLIKTRGQQATLRCSPISGHTSVYWYQQALGLGLQFLLWYDEGEERNRGNFPPRFSGRQFPNYSSELNVNALELEDSALYLCAPGARGAHTGELFFGEGSRLTVL.

The chain links TRBV6-2 or TRBV6-3 to TRBJ1-1; D unresolved. Trimming took 6 bases from V and 2 from J, leaving 10 bases between them. The CDR3 is made up of 13 amino acids. Per germline, CDR1 MNHEY and CDR2 SVGEGT. The CDR3 region has the DNA TGTGCCAGCAGAATCGGCGATAACACTGAAGCTTTCTTT. Encoded protein: CASRIGDNTEAFF.

The CDR3 loop reads CASSLDGRTYNEQFF. The CDR3, as DNA: TGTGCCAGCAGCTTAGACGGGAGGACCTACAATGAGCAGTTCTTC. The chain couples TRBV7-2 to TRBJ2-1; 7 positions agree with TRBD2. V gave up 1 base and J gave up 2 bases; unmatched junction bases: 2. The germline CDR1 and CDR2 sequences are SGHTA and FQGNSA. The CDR3 runs to 15 residues.

This chain connects TRBV10-3 to TRBJ2-2, with 9 bases aligning to TRBD2. J gave up 3 bases and V 6 bases, and 2 bases lay outside the gene matches. The CDR3 has 14 residues. Per the germline V gene, CDR1 is ENHRY and CDR2 is SYGVKD. The CDR3 DNA sequence: TGTGCCATCAGGAGGACTAGCGACACCGGGGAGCTGTTTTTT. It specifies CAIRRTSDTGELFF.

This clonotype was found many times. The V call is TRBV5-1, the J call TRBJ2-7; the D gene is possibly TRBD2 (5 bases). Germline CDR1 SGHRS, CDR2 YFSETQ. This CDR3 comprises 13 residues. V dropped 4 bases and J dropped 5 bases, with 13 bases sitting between them. DNA of the CDR3: TGCGCCAGCAGCCCAAGGGAGAGGGACGAGCAGTACTTC. Translated: CASSPRERDEQYF.

This clonotype appeared a few times. The chain combines TRBV20-1 with TRBJ1-5, with D possibly being TRBD1 (6 bases). V lost 0 bases, J lost 7 bases, and 16 bases lay in between. The germline gives CDR1 DFQATT, CDR2 SNEGSKA (reference sequence). This CDR3 region has 15 residues. CDR3 sequence reads: CSARENRGGGQPQHF. CDR3 coding DNA: TGCAGTGCTAGAGAAAATCGAGGGGGTGGGCAGCCCCAGCATTTT.

The rearrangement links TRBV5-1 to TRBJ2-5; TRBD1 matches 8 bases. The junction had 8 bases not matched to a gene; V was cut back by 4 bases and J by 3 bases. This CDR3 has 15 residues. Germline V lookup: CDR1 SGHRS, CDR2 YFSETQ. The CDR3 coding sequence is TGCGCCAGCAGCGTAATCCCGGACAGGGAAGAGACCCAGTACTTC. This translates into CASSVIPDREETQYF.

This clonotype was observed at least ten times. This rearrangement joins TRBV20-1 to TRBJ1-2; D gene uncertain. V lost 0 bases to trimming and J lost 4 bases, with 12 bases between them. Germline CDR1 reads DFQATT; CDR2 reads SNEGSKA (reference sequence). CDR3 length: 14 residues. The CDR3 region has the DNA TGCAGTGCTAGAGATCGGCGCAGGACCTATGGCTACACCTTC. Its protein is CSARDRRRTYGYTF.

The sample holds a few counts of this clonotype. This sequence joins TRBV7-3 and TRBJ2-7; tentatively, D is TRBD1 (5 bases). This CDR3 has 17 amino acids. V was trimmed by 5 bases and J by 0 bases, leaving 20 bases between them. Germline values: CDR1 SGHTA, CDR2 FQGTGA. The CDR3 here is CASSRNPTERFSYEQYF. The CDR3 DNA sequence: TGTGCCAGCAGCAGGAACCCGACAGAAAGGTTCTCCTACGAGCAGTACTTC.

The sample holds many counts of this clonotype. V is TRBV5-1 and J is TRBJ1-5; D not resolved. Germline-derived CDR1 and CDR2 are SGHRS and YFSETQ. V lost 0 bases to trimming and J lost 0 bases, with 7 bases between them. The CDR3 covers 15 residues. CDR3 nucleotides: TGCGCCAGCAGCTTGGGCGGGAATAGCAATCAGCCCCAGCATTTT. Translated: CASSLGGNSNQPQHF.

Of note for this clonotype: A read error is possible here, since a much larger clone lies one base away. The V gene is TRBV12-3 or TRBV12-4, the J gene TRBJ2-3; D unclear. V was cut by 2 bases and J by 1 base, with 7 bases left in between. CDR3 size: 14 residues. The CDR3 DNA follows: TGTGCCAGCAGTTTATGGGCGGGCACAGATACGCAGTATTTT. It yields the protein CASSLWAGTDTQYF.

The chain couples TRBV7-2 to TRBJ2-7, with no clear D. This CDR3 is 12 amino acids long. Trimming stripped 3 bases from V and 2 bases from J, with 5 bases between. Germline CDR1 reads SGHTA; CDR2 reads FQGNSA. This CDR3 is CASSFNAYEQYF. CDR3 in DNA: TGTGCCAGCAGCTTTAATGCCTACGAGCAGTACTTC. Based on the CDR3 plus reference TRBV7-2 and TRBJ2-7, the full variable domain is GAGVSQSPSNKVTEKGKDVELRCDPISGHTALYWYRQSLGQGLEFLIYFQGNSAPDKSGLPSDRFSAERTGGSVSTLTIQRTQQEDSAVYLCASSFNAYEQYFGPGTRLTVT.

In its sample, this clonotype was seen a few times. The chain carries TRBV7-9 and TRBJ2-5, with no clear D. The germline V and J ends were trimmed by 0 bases and 1 base, with 12 bases remaining between them. Germline V gene sequence: CDR1 SEHNR, CDR2 FQNEAQ (reference sequence). This CDR3 has 16 amino acids. CDR3 coding DNA: TGTGCCAGCAGCTTAGCGAGGATGGGTGGCCAAGAGACCCAGTACTTC. Its protein is CASSLARMGGQETQYF.

A few counts support this clonotype. The V and J genes are TRBV11-2 and TRBJ2-1; 7 bases align to TRBD2. V dropped 5 bases and J dropped 5; count of bases not matched to a gene: 6. The CDR3 is 14 residues long. Germline CDR1 SGHAT, CDR2 FQNNGV. The CDR3 loop is CASSRRLAHNEQFF. The CDR3 DNA sequence: TGTGCCAGCAGCCGGAGACTAGCCCACAATGAGCAGTTCTTC. The variable domain in full, with the rest retrieved from reference TRBV11-2 and TRBJ2-1, is EAGVAQSPRYKIIEKRQSVAFWCNPISGHATLYWYQQILGQGPKLLIQFQNNGVVDDSQLPKDRFSAERLKGVDSTLKIQPAKLEDSAVYLCASSRRLAHNEQFFGPGTRLTVL.

This clonotype was counted only a few times. This chain connects TRBV9 to TRBJ2-7; 10 positions match TRBD1. The CDR3 has 14 residues. J was trimmed by 6 bases and V by 2 bases; bases with no gene match: 5. The germline V gene encodes CDR1 SGDLS and CDR2 YYNGEE. The CDR3 loop is CASSVGTGDVEQYF. The CDR3 nucleotides are TGTGCCAGCAGCGTGGGGACAGGGGACGTCGAGCAGTACTTC.

The CDR3 here is CASRGPGQTTYNEQFF. The CDR3 DNA reads as TGTGCCAGCAGGGGTCCGGGACAGACCACCTACAATGAGCAGTTCTTC. The V call is TRBV7-2, the J call TRBJ2-1, with TRBD1 matching over 7 bases. Germline V gene data show CDR1 as SGHTA and CDR2 as FQGNSA. CDR3 length: 16 residues. V gave up 6 bases and J gave up 2 bases; unmatched junction bases: 10.

The V gene is TRBV27, the J gene TRBJ2-3; TRBD2 agrees at 8 bases. The CDR3 loop spans 17 amino acids. Trimming at V came to 1 base and at J to 2 bases, leaving 8 bases not matched to a gene. Germline V CDR1 and CDR2: MNHEY, SMNVEV (reference sequence). The CDR3 region has the DNA TGTGCCAGCAGTTTATGGCCCCGGACTAGCCCCACAGATACGCAGTATTTT. This translates into CASSLWPRTSPTDTQYF.

This clonotype was seen only a few times. The gene calls are TRBV7-2 and TRBJ2-7; D perhaps matches TRBD2 (5 bases). This CDR3 is built from 17 residues. Per germline, CDR1 SGHTA and CDR2 FQGNSA. Trimming took 2 bases from V and 0 from J, leaving 17 bases between them. The CDR3 reads CASSLKRPLTHSYEQYF. The CDR3 DNA reads as TGTGCCAGCAGCTTAAAGCGGCCACTAACACACTCCTACGAGCAGTACTTC.

Remarks on this clonotype: Relative to the germline gene, one junction end is altered; a read error may explain this. The rearrangement links TRBV23-1 to TRBJ2-4, with D unresolved. TRBV23-1 counts as an open reading frame of uncertain function. This CDR3 has 17 amino acids. The CDR3 loop is CASRQSGTVKAKNIQYF. The CDR3 bases are TGCGCCAGCAGACAATCGGGTACAGTCAAAGCCAAAAACATTCAGTACTTC.

The gene calls are TRBV4-1 and TRBJ2-3; D gene unclear. V was cut by 1 base and J by 6 bases, with 14 bases left in between. Germline V lookup: CDR1 MGHRA, CDR2 YSYEKL. The CDR3 sequence is 15 residues long. For the CDR3, the DNA is TGCGCCAGCAGCCAAGGCCCCGGGCCCGGGGATACGCAGTATTTT. Translating it yields CASSQGPGPGDTQYF.

This clonotype was found a few times. The rearrangement links TRBV7-2 to TRBJ1-2, with D perhaps matching TRBD1 (5 bases). CDR3 length equals 15 residues. V was cut by 0 bases and J by 5 bases, with 13 bases left in between. Germline V gene data show CDR1 as SGHTA and CDR2 as FQGNSA. The CDR3 nucleotides are TGTGCCAGCAGCTTAGCGGGGAGGGGCTCGTATGGCTACACCTTC. Translated, it gives CASSLAGRGSYGYTF.

This clonotype was recorded a few times. The CDR3 DNA reads as TGTGCCAGCAGGGGTATTCAACGCGCCAATCAGCCCCAGCATTTT. It is translated as CASRGIQRANQPQHF. V is TRBV6-2 or TRBV6-3 and J is TRBJ1-5; unclear D gene. The CDR3 spans 15 residues. Germline CDR1 MNHEY, CDR2 SVGEGT. Between the trimmed V and J ends, which lost 6 bases and 3 bases, there was a span of 15 bases.

V usage is TRBV12-3 or TRBV12-4 and J usage is TRBJ1-6; D is ambiguous. Trimming took off 5 bases at V and 0 bases at J, with 8 bases between the two ends. CDR3 length: 15 amino acids. DNA for the CDR3: TGTGCCAGCAGTCCTCAGAGCTCCTATAATTCACCCCTCCACTTT. Translated, it gives CASSPQSSYNSPLHF.

The chain combines TRBV6-1 with TRBJ2-7; weak D call: TRBD1 (6 bases). Per germline, CDR1 MNHNS and CDR2 SASEGT. This CDR3 contains 16 residues. V lost 7 bases and J 0 bases, leaving 19 bases between the germline ends. CDR3 loop: CASTYPQGSDSYEQYF. In nucleotides, the CDR3 is TGTGCCAGCACCTACCCGCAGGGGAGCGACTCCTACGAGCAGTACTTC.